This TCR beta chain was sequenced in a study of response to subunit inactivated influenza vaccine. TCRdb fed the RT-PCR reads into MiXCR, producing one record per CDR3 protein. The repertoire holds 500,000 to 550,000 distinct CDR3 sequences, approximately 22% seen once, with around 2.8% in the top ten. Study-level points and caveats: Only a handful of new T cells, the authors suggested, are recruited with each seasonal influenza vaccination.

As concerns this clonotype: What it recognizes is unknown.

The CDR3 runs 15 residues. The germline V gene encodes CDR1 SNHLY and CDR2 FYNNEI. After removal of 7 bases from V and 7 bases from J, the junction contained 11 bases not matched to a gene. These sequences were also reported in another study, on T cells expressing NK-cell markers. From that second work: The authors generated TCR beta cDNA through 5'RACE template switching with UMIs. Seven donors tested HCMV-seropositive and one tested seronegative among the eight sequenced.

This sequence originates from a man in his fifties who received an inactivated influenza vaccine. Specimen: CD4+ T cells sorted from PBMCs, collected roughly 13 days after vaccination. The chain has TRBV2 and TRBJ2-2, with 8 nucleotides matching TRBD1. The CDR3 protein is CASIPDRVSGGELFF. CDR3 bases: TGTGCCAGCATCCCGGACAGGGTTTCGGGCGGGGAGCTGTTTTTT.